This T cell receptor (beta chain) was sequenced during a study of regulatory T cells in long-lasting Graves disease. In building TCR beta libraries, iRepertoire HTBI primers were used together with Arm-PCR of CDR3 regions. Original data processing: Looking across samples, the authors found 55 to 80 TRBV and 12 to 15 TRBJ segments. Each CDR3 protein is one row after TCRdb ran MiXCR on the multiplex PCR reads. The authors' filters were not applied to this entry. The sample yields some 330,000 distinct CDR3 sequences, 20% to 25% seen once. J was trimmed by 0 bases and V by 4 bases; bases with no gene match: 0. The CDR3 has 13 amino acids. The germline V gene has CDR1 ENHRY and CDR2 SYGVKD. Time point denoted: persistent/refractory GD, antithyroid drugs over 5 years with positive TRAb. The authors made the TCR library using RNA they extracted from PBMCs.

The clonotype was recovered from a woman aged 40-49 years with Graves disease. The sample was peripheral blood mononuclear cells (PBMCs), taken when the disease was refractory, from a patient treated with antithyroid drugs. The rearrangement uses TRBV10-3 and TRBJ2-7; 7 bases agree with TRBD2. CDR3 region: CAISGGGSYEQYF. The DNA for the CDR3 is TGTGCCATCAGTGGCGGGGGCTCCTACGAGCAGTACTTC.